The TCR beta chain described here comes from a study of OX40 agonist ivuxolimab in advanced cancers. About the research overall: Patients were treated with intravenous ivuxolimab, dosed at 0.01 to 10 mg/kg and infused every 2 weeks. Partial responses were recorded for three patients, including one with hepatocellular carcinoma and two with cutaneous melanoma.

Exclusion applied to patients with autoimmune disease history or systemic immunosuppression. Germline V gene sequence: CDR1 MDHEN, CDR2 SYDVKM. This CDR3 is built from 14 residues. The V and J ends lost 5 bases and 1 base respectively, with 11 bases between them. Details on this clone: Its target is unknown.

General study results and limits: At 0.1 to 3.0 mg/kg and by week 6, CD4+ and CD8+ T cells in the blood had expanded clonally.

Only in-frame clones appear in the TCRdb table, and some are missing; sequencing was by immunoSEQ multiplex PCR. The sample contains 90,000 to 120,000 clones, around 93% of which appear only once. This specimen consisted of CD4+ or CD8+ T cells sorted from blood, obtained in a trial of the OX40 agonist ivuxolimab. This receptor was taken from an adult with an advanced solid tumor such as melanoma, head and neck, liver or kidney cancer. The chain links TRBV28 to TRBJ1-2; tentative D call: TRBD1 (5 bases). The CDR3 reads CASSLPRDNYGYTF. CDR3 bases: TGTGCCAGCAGTCTGCCCAGGGATAACTATGGCTACACCTTC.